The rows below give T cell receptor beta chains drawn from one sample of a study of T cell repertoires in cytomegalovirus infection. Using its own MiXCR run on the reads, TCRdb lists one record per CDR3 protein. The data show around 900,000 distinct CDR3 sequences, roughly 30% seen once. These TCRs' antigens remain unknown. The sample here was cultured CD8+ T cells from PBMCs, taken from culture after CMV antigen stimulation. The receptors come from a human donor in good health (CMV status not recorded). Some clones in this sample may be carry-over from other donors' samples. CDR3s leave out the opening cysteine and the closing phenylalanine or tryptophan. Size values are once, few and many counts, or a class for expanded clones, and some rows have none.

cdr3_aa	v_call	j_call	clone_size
ASSDDRTGKDTGELF	TRBV7-8	TRBJ2-2	NA
ASSPFLTPETQY	TRBV7-9	TRBJ2-5	NA
ASSAGLGGYSNQPQH	TRBV5-5	TRBJ1-5	NA
ASSIGFSDLLGYT	TRBV19	TRBJ1-2	once
ASNSGGGLTEAF	TRBV27	TRBJ1-1	NA
ASRTGGTNEAF	TRBV7-2	TRBJ1-1	many
ASSYSTGFRDTQY	TRBV6-5	TRBJ2-3	NA
ASSLLTDRGNEQF	TRBV7-9	TRBJ2-1	many
ASSLEGSGVPDTQY	TRBV5-4	TRBJ2-3	NA
ASGAVEGINGYT	TRBV6-6	TRBJ1-2	NA
ASSLLVAYGTDGETQY	TRBV28	TRBJ2-5	many
ASTPDRGLSNQPQH	TRBV27	TRBJ1-5	NA
ASSPYAGRGNTEAF	TRBV2	TRBJ1-1	NA
ASSSSLSGGANTGELF	TRBV7-3	TRBJ2-2	NA
ASSLQQGTETQY	TRBV27	TRBJ2-5	NA
ASSVPLEGALTDTQY	TRBV9	TRBJ2-3	few
SASLTTGGGYGYT	TRBV20-1	TRBJ1-2	NA
ASSLVSGYTEAF	TRBV11-1	TRBJ1-1	many
ASSFVGRSNQPQH	TRBV27	TRBJ1-5	NA
ASSPRHGKTDTQY	TRBV25-1	TRBJ2-3	few
ASSNDRVYNSPLH	TRBV6-5	TRBJ1-6	few
SVDRGRGRDNEQF	TRBV29-1	TRBJ2-1	NA
ASSYSMIAALANEQF	TRBV6-6	TRBJ2-1	many
SAPQSEGQRIRRNEKLF	TRBV20-1	TRBJ1-4	NA
ASSRTGEGALF	TRBV27	TRBJ1-4	NA
ASRFRTENTGELF	TRBV28	TRBJ2-2	few
ASSQGFWGTGELF	TRBV4-3	TRBJ2-2	NA
VSSILAGGETQY	TRBV12-3/TRBV12-4	TRBJ2-5	NA
ASSSGRTGDEQF	TRBV28	TRBJ2-1	NA
ASSPRVGQGGTEAF	TRBV7-6	TRBJ1-1	many
ASSWPRGGVYGYT	TRBV6-2/TRBV6-3	TRBJ1-2	NA
ASSYSKETQY	TRBV6-5	TRBJ2-5	many
ASSPPEYGTDTQY	TRBV18	TRBJ2-3	NA
ASSPDRGVTYEQY	TRBV7-9	TRBJ2-7	NA
ASSLDPPSGVANEQF	TRBV7-3	TRBJ2-1	few
ASSAGQGDTDTQY	TRBV9	TRBJ2-3	NA
ASSFSVQAGGRDTQY	TRBV6-1	TRBJ2-3	NA
ASGFQAPPADTQY	TRBV12-5	TRBJ2-3	NA
ASRTTVNEAF	TRBV27	TRBJ1-1	NA
ATSEGQGQWDTQY	TRBV24-1	TRBJ2-3	few
ASMGGGDMYGYT	TRBV9	TRBJ1-2	NA
ASSPGTGAIYNEQF	TRBV27	TRBJ2-1	NA
ASSSRQGADQTQY	TRBV7-3	TRBJ2-5	few
SARYFARGGTEAF	TRBV20-1	TRBJ1-1	NA
ASSFSPLTLYNEQF	TRBV12-3/TRBV12-4	TRBJ2-1	NA
ATYQDTGELF	TRBV10-3	TRBJ2-2	NA
ASSLMAGDRYGYT	TRBV11-2	TRBJ1-2	NA
VSSVGLNWEKLF	TRBV5-3	TRBJ1-4	NA
ASRTRVGKHSGANVLT	TRBV6-1	TRBJ2-6	few
ASTEGKTDTEAF	TRBV11-3	TRBJ1-1	NA
ASSLQDFPVIRHGELF	TRBV12-3/TRBV12-4	TRBJ2-2	few
SVGGAEVPYNEQF	TRBV29-1	TRBJ2-1	NA
ASFGGDSYNEQF	TRBV7-4	TRBJ2-1	once
ASSFGPWNTKNTEAF	TRBV6-2/TRBV6-3	TRBJ1-1	many
ASTEAGYEQF	TRBV2	TRBJ2-1	few
SVSPDILNTEAF	TRBV29-1	TRBJ1-1	few